These 20 T cell receptor beta chains were sequenced from one sample in a study of OX40 agonist ivuxolimab in advanced cancers. Assay used: immunoSEQ multiplex PCR; TCRdb lists only in-frame clones, some missing. The sample lists about 69,000 clones, about 80% occurring once. Sequencing was performed on CD4+ or CD8+ T cells sorted from blood, taken in a trial of the OX40 agonist ivuxolimab. The source is an adult with an advanced solid tumor such as melanoma, head and neck, liver or kidney cancer.

J is TRBJ2-1 and V is TRBV5-4, with D perhaps matching TRBD1 (5 bases). Trimming took 5 bases from V and 4 from J, leaving 10 bases between them. The germline V gene has CDR1 SGHNT and CDR2 YYREEE (reference sequence). CDR3 size: 13 residues. The CDR3 DNA sequence: TGTGCCAGCAGTCAAACAGGTTACAATGAGCAGTTCTTC. Amino acid sequence: CASSQTGYNEQFF. Complete variable domain (other parts from reference TRBV5-4 and TRBJ2-1): ETGVTQSPTHLIKTRGQQVTLRCSSQSGHNTVSWYQQALGQGPQFIFQYYREEENGRGNFPPRFSGLQFPNYSSELNVNALELDDSALYLCASSQTGYNEQFFGPGTRLTVL.

The CDR3 loop is CASSGGPNEKLFF. The CDR3 nucleotides are TGTGCCAGCTCCGGGGGACCTAATGAAAAACTGTTTTTT. This chain joins TRBV18 and TRBJ1-4; D is perhaps TRBD1 (5 bases). The CDR3 is 13 residues long. The germline V and J ends were trimmed by 6 bases and 3 bases, with 8 bases remaining between them. Germline loops: CDR1 KGHSH, CDR2 LQKENI.

The genes are TRBV10-3 and TRBJ2-1, with 8 bases identical to TRBD2. Germline CDR1 is ENHRY and CDR2 is SYGVKD. This CDR3 has 16 amino acids. Germline trimming cut 6 bases from V and 4 bases from J; bases unmatched to any gene: 11. CDR3 nucleotides: TGTGCCATCAGGACCCCCCTAGCGGGCGGATACAATGAGCAGTTCTTC. Amino acid sequence: CAIRTPLAGGYNEQFF.

The CDR3 nucleotides read TGTGCCAGCAGCTCCCGGGAGGTGCGGAACTATGGCTACACCTTC. It is translated as CASSSREVRNYGYTF. This chain links TRBV11-2 with TRBJ1-2; D is unresolved. Trimming pared 4 bases from V and 2 bases from J, leaving 14 bases between. This CDR3 has 15 amino acids. CDR1 SGHAT and CDR2 FQNNGV come from the germline V gene.

Here the CDR3 DNA reads TGCGCCAGCAGGCAAACCGGGACAGCCTACAATGAGCAGTTCTTC. It specifies CASRQTGTAYNEQFF. The chain uses TRBV5-1 and TRBJ2-1; 7 bases match TRBD1. Germline CDR1 SGHRS, CDR2 YFSETQ. The V and J ends lost 5 bases and 2 bases, in that order; junction bases with no gene match: 7. This CDR3 is 15 amino acids long.

The table lists this clone with a count of one. CDR3 region: CASSRREWGRETQYF. The DNA for the CDR3 is TGTGCCAGCAGTAGGCGGGAGTGGGGAAGGGAGACCCAGTACTTC. The genes are TRBV25-1 and TRBJ2-5; the match to TRBD2 covers 7 bases. The germline V gene encodes CDR1 MGHDK and CDR2 SYGVNS. V was clipped by 5 bases and J by 5 bases; unmatched bases: 11. This CDR3 comprises 15 residues.

This chain joins TRBV2 and TRBJ1-1, with unresolved D. The germline V gene has CDR1 SNHLY and CDR2 FYNNEI. The V and J ends lost 4 bases and 1 base respectively, with 10 bases between them. The CDR3 length is 14 residues. The CDR3 sequence is CASSARGQNTEAFF. CDR3 DNA sequence: TGTGCCAGCAGTGCCCGCGGCCAGAACACTGAAGCTTTCTTT.

The chain joins TRBV7-9 to TRBJ2-7, with 9 nucleotides matching TRBD1. V lost 6 bases, J lost 4 bases, and 13 bases stayed unmatched. Germline V gene sequence: CDR1 SEHNR, CDR2 FQNEAQ (reference sequence). CDR3 size: 16 residues. The CDR3 sequence is CASSRASTGGTYEQYF. In DNA form, the CDR3 reads TGTGCCAGCAGTCGAGCCTCTACAGGGGGCACATACGAGCAGTACTTC.

The chain uses TRBV5-1 and TRBJ2-5, with TRBD1 identical over 9 bases. The CDR3 is 15 residues long. From germline, CDR1 is SGHRS and CDR2 YFSETQ. The V segment lost 0 bases and the J segment 4 bases; nucleotides outside the gene matches: 4. The CDR3, as DNA: TGCGCCAGCAGCTTGGTCGCGACAGGGGGAGAGACCCAGTACTTC. It yields the protein CASSLVATGGETQYF.

This clone showed up just a few times. The chain carries TRBV30 and TRBJ1-2; D is unclear. Trimming cost V 2 bases and J 2 bases, with 6 bases left between them. CDR3 size: 12 residues. CDR1 and CDR2 from the germline V gene are GTSNPN and SVGIG (reference sequence). The CDR3 region is CAWSPRNYGYTF. As DNA, the CDR3 is TGTGCCTGGAGTCCCAGAAACTATGGCTACACCTTC.

V is TRBV19 and J is TRBJ1-2; TRBD1 matches at 8 bases. J was trimmed by 3 bases and V by 3 bases; bases with no gene match: 9. Germline CDR1 and CDR2: LNHDA and SQIVND (reference sequence). This CDR3 comprises 16 residues. CDR3 nucleotides: TGTGCCAGTAGTATGGCCGGGACAGGTCCTTACTATGGCTACACCTTC. It encodes CASSMAGTGPYYGYTF.

The J gene is TRBJ2-2, the V gene TRBV27; 9 nucleotides agree with TRBD2. The germline CDR1 and CDR2 sequences are MNHEY and SMNVEV (reference sequence). J gave up 7 bases and V 10 bases, and 13 bases lay outside the gene matches. The CDR3 is 15 amino acids. The CDR3: CATRPPGTSSGELFF. The DNA for the CDR3 is TGTGCCACTCGGCCCCCCGGGACTAGCAGCGGGGAGCTGTTTTTT.

The chain carries TRBV2 and TRBJ2-2, with D tentatively TRBD1 (6 bases). The CDR3 is 16 residues long. Trimming shortened V by 6 bases and J by 2 bases, and 16 bases separated the two germline ends. Per germline, CDR1 SNHLY and CDR2 FYNNEI. The chain's CDR3 is CASRKGGTSNTGELFF. As DNA, the CDR3 is TGTGCCAGCAGAAAAGGTGGGACATCCAACACCGGGGAGCTGTTTTTT.

The chain has TRBV30 and TRBJ1-5; D not resolved. Looked up from germline, CDR1 is GTSNPN and CDR2 is SVGIG (reference sequence). V lost 7 bases and J 7 bases, leaving 17 bases between the germline ends. The CDR3 runs to 13 residues. The CDR3 is CALKVGLNQPQHF. As DNA, the CDR3 is TGTGCCTTGAAGGTGGGCTTGAACCAGCCCCAGCATTTT.

J is TRBJ2-6 and V is TRBV15; either TRBD1 or TRBD2 may fit D (5 bases each). Trimming took off 3 bases at V and 0 bases at J, with 6 bases between the two ends. The CDR3 length is 15 residues. Germline CDR1 is LNHNV and CDR2 is YYDKDF (reference sequence). The CDR3 region is CATSRRGSGANVLTF. The CDR3 nucleotides are TGTGCCACCAGCAGGAGGGGCTCTGGGGCCAACGTCCTGACTTTC.

The chain recombines TRBV6-4 with TRBJ2-5; D may correspond to TRBD1 or TRBD2 (5 bases each). V gave up 5 bases and J gave up 5 bases, with 18 bases separating them. This CDR3 is 15 amino acids long. CDR1 is MRHNA and CDR2 is SNTAGT in the germline V gene. DNA of the CDR3: TGTGCCAGCAGTATTCTACCGGGACCTCAGGAGACCCAGTACTTC. Amino acids: CASSILPGPQETQYF.

This sequence joins TRBV6-5 and TRBJ2-7, with 10 bases aligning to TRBD1. The CDR3 contains 14 residues. Looked up from germline, CDR1 is MNHEY and CDR2 is SVGAGI. The V segment lost 7 bases and the J segment 9 bases; nucleotides outside the gene matches: 12. The CDR3 DNA sequence: TGTGCCAGCAAAACCGGGACAGGGGTATTTTGGCAGTACTTC. Its protein is CASKTGTGVFWQYF.

V is TRBV21-1 and J is TRBJ2-5; the tabulated D call, TRBD2, remains unverified against the DNA. TRBV21-1 is designated a pseudogene. This CDR3 is 16 amino acids long. CDR3 residues: CASSSLAGGLVETQYF. The CDR3 DNA sequence: TGTGCCAGCAGCTCACTAGCGGGGGGGCTGGTGGAGACCCAGTACTTC.

The V call is TRBV30, the J call TRBJ1-5; D may be TRBD1 (5 bases). The CDR3 is 14 residues long. Germline V lookup: CDR1 GTSNPN, CDR2 SVGIG (reference sequence). Trimming pared 5 bases from V and 0 bases from J, leaving 11 bases between. CDR3 sequence reads: CAWASGDSNQPQHF. The CDR3 DNA sequence: TGTGCCTGGGCTTCGGGGGATAGCAATCAGCCCCAGCATTTT.

This clone occurred once. This chain uses TRBV5-1 with TRBJ2-3; a possible D gene is TRBD2 (5 bases). Per the germline V gene, CDR1 is SGHRS and CDR2 is YFSETQ. The V end was cut by 4 bases, the J end by 3 bases, with 15 bases between. The CDR3 is 15 residues long. The CDR3 region is CASSPQMGRTDTQYF. The CDR3 DNA reads TGCGCCAGCAGCCCGCAGATGGGGAGAACAGATACGCAGTATTTT.